These T cell receptor beta chains were read from a single sample in a study of cytomegalovirus exposure and HLA in healthy donors. Generated by immunoSEQ multiplex PCR, the TCRdb table keeps only in-frame clones and is missing some. Of under 150,000 clones in the sample, about 64% are singletons; the top ten hold 7.5% to 9%. Sequenced input: PBMCs. The receptor set was obtained from a young man in good health and CMV-seropositive. Each CDR3 is given with its conserved first and last residue. Fields, in order: V gene, J gene, clone size, CDR3 protein. Not all rows give a size; the values are once, few, many and, for expanded clones, a class.

>TRBV4-1|TRBJ1-4|NA
CASSQEQYTTNEKLFF
>TRBV2|TRBJ1-2|NA
CASSERKGQGNYGYTF
>TRBV29-1|TRBJ2-1|NA
CSVGSGGNEQFF
>TRBV14|TRBJ2-2|NA
CASSQRLSANTGELFF
>TRBV5-6|TRBJ2-7|NA
CASRFGTGETYEQYF
>TRBV6-5|TRBJ1-1|once
CASSYRGLGTEAFF
>TRBV6-5|TRBJ2-5|NA
CASSLGGPGETQYF
>TRBV28|TRBJ2-3|once
CASRSGGDADTQYF
>TRBV5-5|TRBJ1-1|NA
CASSLLGGNTEAFF
>TRBV27|TRBJ1-1|NA
CASTGAPGWNTEAFF
>TRBV6-1|TRBJ1-4|NA
CASKGTGLEKLFF